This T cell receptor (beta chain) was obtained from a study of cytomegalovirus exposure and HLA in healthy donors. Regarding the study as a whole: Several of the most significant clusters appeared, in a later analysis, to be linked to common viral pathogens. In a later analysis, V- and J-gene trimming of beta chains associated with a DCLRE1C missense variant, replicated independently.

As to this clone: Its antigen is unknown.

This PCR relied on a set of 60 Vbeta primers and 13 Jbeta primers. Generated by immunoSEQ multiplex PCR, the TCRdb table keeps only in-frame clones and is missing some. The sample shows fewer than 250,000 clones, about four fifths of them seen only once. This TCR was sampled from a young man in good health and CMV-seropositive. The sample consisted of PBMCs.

CDR3 in DNA: TGTGCCATCAGTGAGGGGGACAGGGGTGATCAGCCCCAGCATTTT. Protein product: CAISEGDRGDQPQHF. The gene calls are TRBV10-3 and TRBJ1-5; 10 nucleotides match TRBD1. In germline, CDR1 is ENHRY, CDR2 SYGVKD. The CDR3 totals 15 residues. V was clipped by 2 bases and J by 5 bases; unmatched bases: 3.